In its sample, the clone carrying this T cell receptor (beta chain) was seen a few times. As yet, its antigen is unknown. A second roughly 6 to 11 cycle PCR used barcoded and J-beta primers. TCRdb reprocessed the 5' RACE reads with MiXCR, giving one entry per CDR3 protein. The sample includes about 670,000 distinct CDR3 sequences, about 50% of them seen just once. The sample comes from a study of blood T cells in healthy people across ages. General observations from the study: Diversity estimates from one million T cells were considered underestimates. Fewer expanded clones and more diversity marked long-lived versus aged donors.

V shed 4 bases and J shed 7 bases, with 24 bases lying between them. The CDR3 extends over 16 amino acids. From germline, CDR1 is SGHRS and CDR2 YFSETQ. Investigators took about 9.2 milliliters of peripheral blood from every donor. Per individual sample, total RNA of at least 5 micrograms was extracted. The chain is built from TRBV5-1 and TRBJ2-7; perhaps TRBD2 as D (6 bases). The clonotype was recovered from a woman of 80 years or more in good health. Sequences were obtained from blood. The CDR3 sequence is CASSTAGFSYIDEQYF. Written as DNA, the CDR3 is TGCGCCAGCAGCACGGCGGGATTTTCGTACATCGATGAGCAGTACTTC.